The clone carrying this TCR beta chain has ten or more counts. Arm-PCR of CDR3 regions and iRepertoire HTBI primers were used to build TCR beta libraries. TCRdb used MiXCR to reprocess the multiplex PCR reads, holding one entry per CDR3 protein. In the table there are roughly 400,000 distinct CDR3 sequences, approximately 16% of which are singletons. Time point described: newly diagnosed GD, antithyroid drugs for less than 3 months. The authors made the TCR library using RNA they extracted from PBMCs. This specimen belongs to a study of regulatory T cells in long-lasting Graves disease. Trimming removed 4 bases from V and 3 bases from J, with 4 bases in between. Germline CDR1 and CDR2: SGHDT and YYEEEE. The CDR3 spans 11 residues. The same data also contributed to another study, on T cells in Graves' hyperthyroidism and ophthalmopathy. According to that study: Most expanded thyroid clonotypes above 0.001 also appeared in blood.

Sample: peripheral blood mononuclear cells (PBMCs), taken at new diagnosis, from a patient treated with antithyroid drugs. The receptor comes from a woman between 40 and 50 years old with Graves disease. The chain combines TRBV5-6 with TRBJ2-5; D call uncertain. DNA of the CDR3: TGTGCCAGCAGCACAGAAGAGACCCAGTACTTC. Amino acids: CASSTEETQYF.